Shown below are 3 T cell receptor beta chains from a single sample sequenced in a study of T-cell memory formation after mild COVID-19. TCRdb recomputed calls from the 5' RACE reads with MiXCR, one row per CDR3 protein. The sample yields 120,000 or so distinct CDR3 sequences, roughly 15% seen once. The source material was PBMCs or a T cell subset sorted from them (not recorded which). The receptors were sampled from an adult woman who had mild COVID-19 (a few samples of this study predate the infection). Cell type and time point are not known.

This sequence joins TRBV7-2 and TRBJ2-3; D gene ambiguous. Per germline, CDR1 SGHTA and CDR2 FQGNSA. Trimming pared 2 bases from V and 6 bases from J, leaving 6 bases between. The CDR3 has 12 residues. CDR3 DNA: TGTGCCAGCAGCTTACCGCCCGATACGCAGTATTTT. Translating it yields CASSLPPDTQYF. The complete variable domain, with remaining parts taken from reference TRBV7-2 and TRBJ2-3, reads GAGVSQSPSNKVTEKGKDVELRCDPISGHTALYWYRQSLGQGLEFLIYFQGNSAPDKSGLPSDRFSAERTGGSVSTLTIQRTQQEDSAVYLCASSLPPDTQYFGPGTRLTVL.

V is TRBV4-2 and J is TRBJ2-5; 7 positions match TRBD1. This CDR3 is 14 amino acids long. Trimming took 4 bases from V and 4 from J; bases not matched to a gene: 6. The germline V gene encodes CDR1 LGHNA and CDR2 YNFKEQ. CDR3 in DNA: TGTGCCAGCAGCCCGCGACAGGGAAGAGAGACCCAGTACTTC. Amino acids: CASSPRQGRETQYF.

The chain couples TRBV7-9 to TRBJ2-7; possibly TRBD1 or TRBD2 for D (5 bases each). This CDR3 has 15 amino acids. Looked up from germline, CDR1 is SEHNR and CDR2 is FQNEAQ (reference sequence). V shed 4 bases and J shed 4 bases, with 17 bases lying between them. The CDR3 here is CASSSTRDVEYEQYF. The CDR3 DNA reads as TGTGCCAGCAGCTCCACCAGGGACGTCGAGTACGAGCAGTACTTC. The full variable domain, in which reference TRBV7-9 and TRBJ2-7 provide the parts outside the CDR3, is DTGVSQNPRHKITKRGQNVTFRCDPISEHNRLYWYRQTLGQGPEFLTYFQNEAQLEKSRLLSDRFSAERPKGSFSTLEIQRTEQGDSAMYLCASSSTRDVEYEQYFGPGTRLTVT.